The 10 T cell receptor beta chains below were found in one sample sequenced in a study of blood T cell repertoires in COVID-19. Profiled with immunoSEQ multiplex PCR; TCRdb holds only in-frame clones, not every one. The sample carries more than 60,000 clones, roughly 87% recorded once. Sequencing input: peripheral blood. The receptors shown here come from a woman in her forties or fifties with active COVID-19.

This clone was observed a single time. The rearrangement links TRBV6-5 to TRBJ1-2; no firm D call. The CDR3 runs to 13 residues. V was cut by 8 bases and J by 6 bases, with 16 bases left in between. Germline CDR1 MNHEY, CDR2 SVGAGI. The CDR3 loop is CASGSREAHGYTF. DNA of the CDR3: TGTGCCAGCGGGTCGAGGGAAGCCCATGGCTACACCTTC.

The chain combines TRBV10-2 with TRBJ2-1; possible D gene TRBD2, 6 bases. V was clipped by 6 bases and J by 2 bases, with 14 bases between them. Germline V gene lookup returns CDR1 WSHSY and CDR2 SAAADI. This CDR3 has 15 residues. The CDR3 DNA is TGCGCCAGCAGCAATCCGCGGGGCCCCTACAATGAGCAGTTCTTC. This codes for CASSNPRGPYNEQFF.

The V gene is TRBV21-1, the J gene TRBJ1-1. TRBV21-1 is shown as a pseudogene. The CDR3 runs to 15 residues. The CDR3 coding sequence is TGTGCCAGCAGCAAAGGAGCCGACTGGGACACTGAAGCTTTCTTT. It specifies CASSKGADWDTEAFF.

This CDR3 reads CASSPGTGVYEQYF. The DNA for the CDR3 is TGTGCCAGCTCACCGGGGACGGGGGTCTACGAGCAGTACTTC. The V call is TRBV18, the J call TRBJ2-7; D perhaps matches TRBD2 (6 bases). Germline V gene data show CDR1 as KGHSH and CDR2 as LQKENI. Deletions cut 3 bases from V and 3 bases from J, with 12 bases between. This CDR3 spans 14 amino acids.

The gene calls are TRBV5-1 and TRBJ1-2; weak D call: TRBD1 (5 bases). Trimming removed 5 bases at V and 0 bases at J, with 8 bases between. The CDR3 is 13 residues long. Germline CDR1 reads SGHRS; CDR2 reads YFSETQ. The CDR3 here is CASRETANYGYTF. As DNA, the CDR3 is TGCGCCAGCAGGGAGACAGCTAACTATGGCTACACCTTC. Variable domain in full (rest from reference TRBV5-1 and TRBJ1-2): KAGVTQTPRYLIKTRGQQVTLSCSPISGHRSVSWYQQTPGQGLQFLFEYFSETQRNKGNFPGRFSGRQFSNSRSEMNVSTLELGDSALYLCASRETANYGYTFGSGTRLTVV.

The genes are TRBV12-3 or TRBV12-4 and TRBJ1-1; D remains unclear. V lost 5 bases and J 6 bases, leaving 10 bases between the germline ends. CDR3 length: 12 residues. CDR3: CASSRTTPEAFF. CDR3 sequence (DNA): TGTGCCAGCAGTCGTACTACCCCTGAAGCTTTCTTT.

V usage is TRBV6-2 or TRBV6-3 and J usage is TRBJ1-1, with no clear D. CDR3 length: 13 amino acids. Germline CDR1 reads MNHEY; CDR2 reads SVGEGT. V was trimmed by 1 base and J by 5 bases, leaving 8 bases between them. The CDR3 DNA follows: TGTGCCAGCAGTTACTTGGGCAGTACTGAAGCTTTCTTT. Its translation is CASSYLGSTEAFF.

Here the CDR3 reads CASRSAGSSYEQYF. CDR3 nucleotide sequence: TGTGCCAGCAGATCAGCGGGGAGCTCCTACGAGCAGTACTTC. The rearrangement links TRBV28 to TRBJ2-7; 7 bases match TRBD2. The germline V gene has CDR1 MDHEN and CDR2 SYDVKM. CDR3 length: 14 amino acids. V shed 6 bases and J 0 bases; nucleotides not matched to a gene: 5.

This chain joins TRBV3-1 (or the pseudogene TRBV3-2) and TRBJ1-4, with D tentatively TRBD1 (5 bases). This CDR3 spans 16 amino acids. Per germline, CDR1 LGHDT and CDR2 YNNKEL (reference sequence). Trimming left V 3 bases short and J 4 bases short, with 15 bases between. The CDR3 DNA is TGTGCCAGCAGCCATAGGGTGGGGCTCCATAATGAAAAACTGTTTTTT. This encodes CASSHRVGLHNEKLFF.

This sequence joins TRBV29-1 and TRBJ2-1; D gene ambiguous. Trimming took 7 bases from V and 2 from J, leaving 15 bases between them. From germline, CDR1 is SQVTM and CDR2 ANQGSEA. The CDR3 contains 14 residues. The CDR3 sequence: CSADFPPAYNEQFF. The CDR3 nucleotides read TGCAGCGCTGACTTTCCCCCGGCCTACAATGAGCAGTTCTTC.